These 19 T cell receptor beta chains share one sample of origin, sequenced in a study of blood T cell repertoires in COVID-19. Sequencing was performed with immunoSEQ multiplex PCR; in TCRdb, only in-frame clones are kept and a portion is missing. The sample shows roughly 200,000 clones, more than 80% of them seen only once. The sample consisted of PBMCs or T cells enriched from blood (not recorded which). Receptors originate from a man aged 35 to 55 who had recovered from COVID-19.

The chain joins TRBV5-4 to TRBJ1-1, with 10 bases lining up with TRBD1. Trimming took 6 bases from V and 5 from J; bases not matched to a gene: 7. This CDR3 has 14 residues. CDR1 is SGHNT, CDR2 YYREEE, per germline (reference sequence). The CDR3 is CASNRQGAETEAFF. DNA of the CDR3: TGTGCCAGCAACCGACAGGGGGCCGAGACTGAAGCTTTCTTT.

This rearrangement joins TRBV28 to TRBJ2-3; D unclear. Germline V gene data show CDR1 as MDHEN and CDR2 as SYDVKM. Trimming left V 6 bases short and J 0 bases short, with 4 bases between. This CDR3 has 12 residues. The CDR3 protein is CASSVSTDTQYF. DNA of the CDR3: TGTGCCAGCAGCGTCAGCACAGATACGCAGTATTTT.

V gene TRBV5-1 combines with J gene TRBJ1-4; D not certain. The CDR3 extends over 14 amino acids. The germline V gene encodes CDR1 SGHRS and CDR2 YFSETQ. V lost 4 bases to trimming and J lost 2 bases, with 9 bases between them. The CDR3 spells CASSRGRTNEKLFF. Written as DNA, the CDR3 is TGCGCCAGCAGCCGAGGAAGGACTAATGAAAAACTGTTTTTT. Filled out from reference TRBV5-1 and TRBJ1-4, the complete variable domain reads KAGVTQTPRYLIKTRGQQVTLSCSPISGHRSVSWYQQTPGQGLQFLFEYFSETQRNKGNFPGRFSGRQFSNSRSEMNVSTLELGDSALYLCASSRGRTNEKLFFGSGTQLSVL.

V usage is TRBV28 and J usage is TRBJ2-1; D is perhaps TRBD2 (5 bases). The CDR3 has 14 amino acids. V lost 6 bases, J lost 7 bases, and 16 bases lay in between. CDR1 MDHEN and CDR2 SYDVKM come from the germline V gene. The CDR3 nucleotides are TGTGCCAGCAGGCTACTGCGACCGGGGAATGAGCAGTTCTTC. This gives the protein CASRLLRPGNEQFF.

The CDR3 DNA follows: TGTGCCAGCAGGAGAACCACAGGGTTCGGGGCCGGGGAGCTGTTTTTT. This gives the protein CASRRTTGFGAGELFF. The gene calls are TRBV2 and TRBJ2-2; D perhaps matches TRBD1 (6 bases). The germline V gene encodes CDR1 SNHLY and CDR2 FYNNEI. The CDR3 consists of 16 residues. The V end lost 6 bases, the J end lost 6 bases, and 20 bases lay between the germline ends.

This sequence joins TRBV28 and TRBJ2-1, with 15 bases aligning to TRBD2. Losses at the gene ends were 4 bases for V and 5 bases for J; bases not matched to a gene: 12. The germline gives CDR1 MDHEN, CDR2 SYDVKM. The length of the CDR3 is 19 residues. The CDR3 sequence is CASSSFWTSGRAIDNEQFF. The CDR3 region has the DNA TGTGCCAGCAGTTCTTTCTGGACTAGCGGGAGGGCCATAGACAATGAGCAGTTCTTC.

The chain carries TRBV18 and TRBJ2-7, with TRBD2 as a possible D gene (7 bases). CDR1 and CDR2 (germline): KGHSH, LQKENI. Trimming stripped 8 bases from V and 7 bases from J, with 21 bases between. CDR3 size: 14 residues. Here the CDR3 reads CASQPEGGGREQYF. The CDR3 DNA follows: TGTGCCAGCCAACCAGAAGGGGGGGGTCGGGAGCAGTACTTC.

The chain combines TRBV27 with TRBJ2-5, with 8 nucleotides matching TRBD2. From germline, CDR1 is MNHEY and CDR2 SMNVEV (reference sequence). V lost 6 bases to trimming and J lost 6 bases; unmatched junction nucleotides: 15. This CDR3 is 16 amino acids long. The CDR3 sequence: CASRRNSGTSIQTQYF. DNA for the CDR3: TGTGCCAGCAGACGAAATTCCGGGACTAGTATACAGACCCAGTACTTC.

A word on this clone: The identical CDR3 is also encoded by other nucleotide sequences in the sample. V gene TRBV5-1 combines with J gene TRBJ2-7; 7 nucleotides line up with TRBD1. This CDR3 comprises 14 residues. Unmatched junction bases numbered 2, after V lost 0 bases and J lost 2 bases. The germline V gene has CDR1 SGHRS and CDR2 YFSETQ. DNA of the CDR3: TGCGCCAGCAGCTTGGGACAGGGAGCCTACGAGCAGTACTTC. Translating it yields CASSLGQGAYEQYF.

The J gene is TRBJ1-5, the V gene TRBV2, with 8 positions matching TRBD1. With V trimmed by 6 bases and J by 5 bases, 3 bases remained unmatched. Per the germline V gene, CDR1 is SNHLY and CDR2 is FYNNEI. The CDR3 consists of 13 residues. The CDR3 reads CASRGTGYQPQHF. CDR3 in DNA: TGTGCCAGCAGGGGGACAGGTTATCAGCCCCAGCATTTT.

This chain connects TRBV27 to TRBJ1-1, with 7 nucleotides matching TRBD1. Per the germline V gene, CDR1 is MNHEY and CDR2 is SMNVEV (reference sequence). This CDR3 has 12 residues. V lost 0 bases to trimming and J lost 8 bases; unmatched junction nucleotides: 0. For the CDR3, the DNA is TGTGCCAGCAGTTTATCACAGGGGGAAGCTTTCTTT. It codes for CASSLSQGEAFF.

The V gene is TRBV2, the J gene TRBJ1-2, with 7 positions matching TRBD1. This CDR3 has 17 residues. From germline, CDR1 is SNHLY and CDR2 FYNNEI. V shed 5 bases, J shed 2 bases, and the junction held 14 bases outside the gene matches. DNA of the CDR3: TGTGCCAGCAGTATAGAACAGGGGTGGGGGCTGAACTATGGCTACACCTTC. Translation: CASSIEQGWGLNYGYTF.

The chain employs TRBV11-3 and TRBJ2-3; TRBD1 aligns across 9 bases. Trimming took 0 bases from V and 5 from J; bases not matched to a gene: 9. Germline assignment: CDR1 SGHNT and CDR2 YENEEA. This CDR3 is built from 17 residues. CDR3 nucleotide sequence: TGTGCCAGCAGCTTAGATGGGCCGGGACAGGGAGAAGATACGCAGTATTTT. As protein: CASSLDGPGQGEDTQYF.

The chain has TRBV6-1 and TRBJ1-2; D is ambiguous. Trimming pared 2 bases from V and 8 bases from J, leaving 15 bases between. Germline V gene data show CDR1 as MNHNS and CDR2 as SASEGT. CDR3 length: 14 residues. The CDR3 DNA reads as TGTGCCAGCAGTGAACAGGTTGTCAAAGACGGCTACACCTTC. Protein: CASSEQVVKDGYTF.

This clone has only one observation. The V gene is TRBV2, the J gene TRBJ1-2; D uncertain. Germline V gives CDR1 SNHLY, CDR2 FYNNEI. The CDR3 spans 13 residues. Between the trimmed V and J ends, which lost 10 bases and 4 bases, there was a span of 16 bases. For the CDR3, the DNA is TGTGCCATGGCCTCGGAACGAGGCTATGGCTACACCTTC. It yields the protein CAMASERGYGYTF.

The genes are TRBV5-1 and TRBJ1-2; 7 nucleotides match TRBD1. Germline trimming cut 0 bases from V and 5 bases from J; bases unmatched to any gene: 4. Germline V gene data show CDR1 as SGHRS and CDR2 as YFSETQ. There are 14 residues in the CDR3. CDR3 in amino acids: CASSLADRVYGYTF. The CDR3 coding sequence is TGCGCCAGCAGCTTGGCTGACAGGGTTTATGGCTACACCTTC.

The chain combines TRBV9 with TRBJ2-2; TRBD2 agrees at 10 bases. The CDR3 runs to 17 residues. V gave up 3 bases and J gave up 5 bases; unmatched junction bases: 10. Germline loops: CDR1 SGDLS, CDR2 YYNGEE. CDR3 bases: TGTGCCAGCAGCGGGGTGGTAGCGGGAGGTATAACCGGGGAGCTGTTTTTT. This gives the protein CASSGVVAGGITGELFF.

This clone was picked up a small number of times. This chain connects TRBV2 to TRBJ1-1; 9 bases are shared with TRBD1. Trimming removed 6 bases from V and 3 bases from J; junction bases left unmatched: 5. Germline-derived CDR1 and CDR2 are SNHLY and FYNNEI. The CDR3 loop spans 14 amino acids. The DNA of the CDR3 is TGTGCCAGCAGGCCGGGACAGGGATACACTGAAGCTTTCTTT. It specifies CASRPGQGYTEAFF.

The chain has TRBV14 and TRBJ2-1; 8 bases fit TRBD2. The CDR3 length is 15 residues. Germline V CDR1 and CDR2: SGHDN, FVKESK. With 4 bases clipped from V and 4 bases from J, the junction kept 6 bases outside the gene matches. The CDR3 sequence is CASSPPGGGYNEQFF. Written as DNA, the CDR3 is TGTGCCAGCAGCCCGCCGGGGGGGGGATACAATGAGCAGTTCTTC.